The entry below describes one T cell receptor beta chain. As yet, its antigen is unknown. Reverse transcription of extracted RNA yielded cDNA, which provided the sequencing template. Repertoires were generated with immunoSEQ multiplex PCR, while TCRdb's copy carries only in-frame clones and drops some. The sample lists around 100,000 clones, roughly 50% occurring once. This entry comes from a study of CD8+ T cells in alopecia areata. Study as a whole: Oral tofacitinib, 5 to 10 mg twice daily, was given in an open-label trial.

Overall study findings and caveats: In blood and scalp, many expanded lesional clones persisted during tofacitinib.

The germline V gene has CDR1 SNHLY and CDR2 FYNNEI. The V end was cut by 1 base, the J end by 4 bases, with 12 bases between. This CDR3 spans 15 amino acids. As to treatment: oral pan-JAK inhibitor, 5-10 mg twice daily. Punch biopsies of lesional scalp, plus peripheral blood, were taken from alopecia areata patients. The sequence was collected from a human donor with alopecia areata. The sequences come from CD4+ T cells sorted from blood, collected at week 24, from a patient treated with tofacitinib. The rearrangement links TRBV2 to TRBJ2-3; D is uncertain. CDR3 residues: CASSEVGLSSDTQYF. The CDR3 nucleotides read TGTGCCAGCAGTGAAGTCGGGCTCTCTTCAGATACGCAGTATTTT.